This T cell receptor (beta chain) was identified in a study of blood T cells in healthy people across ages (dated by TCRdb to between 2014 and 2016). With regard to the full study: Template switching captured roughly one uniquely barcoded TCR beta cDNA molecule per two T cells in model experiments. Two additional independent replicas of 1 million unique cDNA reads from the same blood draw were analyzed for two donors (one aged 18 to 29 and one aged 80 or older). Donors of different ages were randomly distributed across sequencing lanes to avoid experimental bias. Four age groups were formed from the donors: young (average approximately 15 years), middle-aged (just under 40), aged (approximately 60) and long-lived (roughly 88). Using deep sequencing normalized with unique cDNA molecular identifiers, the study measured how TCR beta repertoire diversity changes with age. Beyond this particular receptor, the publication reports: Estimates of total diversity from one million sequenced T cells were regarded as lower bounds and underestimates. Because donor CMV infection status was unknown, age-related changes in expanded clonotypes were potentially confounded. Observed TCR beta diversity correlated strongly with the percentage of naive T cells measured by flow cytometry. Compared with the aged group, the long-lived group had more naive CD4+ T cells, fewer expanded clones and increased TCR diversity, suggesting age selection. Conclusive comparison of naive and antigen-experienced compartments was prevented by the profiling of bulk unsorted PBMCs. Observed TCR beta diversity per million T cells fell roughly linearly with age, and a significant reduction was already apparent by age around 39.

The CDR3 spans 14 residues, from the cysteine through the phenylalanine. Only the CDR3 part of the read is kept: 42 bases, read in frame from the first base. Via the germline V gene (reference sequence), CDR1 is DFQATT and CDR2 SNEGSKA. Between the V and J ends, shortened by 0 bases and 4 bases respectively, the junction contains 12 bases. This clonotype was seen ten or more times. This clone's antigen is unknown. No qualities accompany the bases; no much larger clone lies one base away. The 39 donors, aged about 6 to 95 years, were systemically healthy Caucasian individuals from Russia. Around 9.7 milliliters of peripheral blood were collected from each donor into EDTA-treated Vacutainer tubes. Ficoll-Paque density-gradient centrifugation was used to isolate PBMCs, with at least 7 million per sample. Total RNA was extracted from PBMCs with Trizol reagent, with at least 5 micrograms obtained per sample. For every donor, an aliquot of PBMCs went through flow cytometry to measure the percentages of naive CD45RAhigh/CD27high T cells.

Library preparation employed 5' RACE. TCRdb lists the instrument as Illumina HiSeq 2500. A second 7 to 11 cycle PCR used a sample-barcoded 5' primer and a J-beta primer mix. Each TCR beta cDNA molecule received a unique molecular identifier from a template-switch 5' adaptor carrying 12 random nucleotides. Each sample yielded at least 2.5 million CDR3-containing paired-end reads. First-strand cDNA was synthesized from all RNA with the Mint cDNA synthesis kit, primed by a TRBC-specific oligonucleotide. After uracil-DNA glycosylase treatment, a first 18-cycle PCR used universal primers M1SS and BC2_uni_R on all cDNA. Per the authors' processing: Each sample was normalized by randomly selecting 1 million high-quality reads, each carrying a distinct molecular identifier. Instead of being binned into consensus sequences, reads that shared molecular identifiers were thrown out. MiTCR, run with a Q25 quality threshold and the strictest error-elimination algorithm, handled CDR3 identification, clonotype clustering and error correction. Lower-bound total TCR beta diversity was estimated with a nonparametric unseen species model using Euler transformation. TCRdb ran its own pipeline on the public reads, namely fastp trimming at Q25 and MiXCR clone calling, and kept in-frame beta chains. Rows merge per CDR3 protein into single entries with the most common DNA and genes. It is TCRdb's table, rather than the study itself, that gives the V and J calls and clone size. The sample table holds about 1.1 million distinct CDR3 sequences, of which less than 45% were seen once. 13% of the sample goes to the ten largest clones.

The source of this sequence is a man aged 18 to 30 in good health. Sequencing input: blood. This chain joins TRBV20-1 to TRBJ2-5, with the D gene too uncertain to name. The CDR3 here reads CSARDPGDGETQYF. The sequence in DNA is TGCAGTGCTAGAGATCCGGGCGACGGAGAGACCCAGTACTTC.